The text below deals with one TCR beta chain. The CDR3 spans 16 residues. Germline lookup yields CDR1 SGHKS and CDR2 YYEKEE (reference sequence). Trimming took off 4 bases at V and 2 bases at J, with 19 bases between the two ends. This record belongs to a study of PD-L1 blockade in urothelial cancer. Across the study: Analyses used blood from 3 weeks (second dose) and 6 weeks after treatment start.

TCRdb's copy holds only in-frame clones and misses some; the assay was immunoSEQ multiplex PCR. The sample carries 35,000 or so clones, about 87% recorded once. The time point is: pretreatment peripheral blood. The material sequenced was PBMCs, taken around atezolizumab (anti-PD-L1) treatment. The V gene is TRBV5-5, the J gene TRBJ2-7, with D hard to call. This TCR was recovered from a man between 60 and 70 years old with urothelial cancer. CDR3 coding DNA: TGTGCCAGCAGCCCAACCGGGTCCCCCCCAACCTACGAGCAGTACTTC. Translation: CASSPTGSPPTYEQYF.